The present TCR beta chain was sequenced within a study of cytomegalovirus exposure and HLA in healthy donors. Findings and caveats of the study: There were several of the most significant clusters that appeared linked to common viral pathogens in a later analysis. With later analysis, a missense DCLRE1C variant became linked to TCR beta V- and J-gene trimming. 87-base-pair reads could not separate some V segments, including TRBV6-2 and TRBV6-3.

60 Vbeta and 13 Jbeta primers were used in PCR. The table came from immunoSEQ multiplex PCR; TCRdb's copy has only in-frame clones and leaves some out. The sample yields 150,000 to 200,000 clones, roughly 78% seen once. Comment on this clone: Its cognate antigen is unknown.

The trim removed 4 bases at V and 5 bases at J, leaving 9 bases unmatched. Germline V lookup: CDR1 SGHRS, CDR2 YFSETQ. CDR3 length equals 15 residues. Sequencing was done on a sample of PBMCs. V gene TRBV5-1 combines with J gene TRBJ2-5; 9 nucleotides align to TRBD1. The receptor was isolated from a woman under 40 in good health and CMV-seronegative. The CDR3 is CASSLTGTGIETQYF. In nucleotides, the CDR3 is TGCGCCAGCAGCCTCACCGGGACAGGGATTGAGACCCAGTACTTC.